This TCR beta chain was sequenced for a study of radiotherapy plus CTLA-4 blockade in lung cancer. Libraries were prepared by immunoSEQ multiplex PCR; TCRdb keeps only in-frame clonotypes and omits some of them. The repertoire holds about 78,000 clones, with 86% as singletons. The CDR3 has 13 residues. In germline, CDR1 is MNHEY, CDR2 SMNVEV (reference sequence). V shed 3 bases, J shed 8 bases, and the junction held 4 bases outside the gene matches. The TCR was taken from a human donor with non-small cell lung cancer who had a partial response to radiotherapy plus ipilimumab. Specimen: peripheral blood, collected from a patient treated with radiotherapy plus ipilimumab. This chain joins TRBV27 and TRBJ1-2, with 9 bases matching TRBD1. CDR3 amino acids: CASSFTGGGGYTF. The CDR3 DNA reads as TGTGCCAGCAGTTTTACAGGGGGCGGGGGCTACACCTTC.